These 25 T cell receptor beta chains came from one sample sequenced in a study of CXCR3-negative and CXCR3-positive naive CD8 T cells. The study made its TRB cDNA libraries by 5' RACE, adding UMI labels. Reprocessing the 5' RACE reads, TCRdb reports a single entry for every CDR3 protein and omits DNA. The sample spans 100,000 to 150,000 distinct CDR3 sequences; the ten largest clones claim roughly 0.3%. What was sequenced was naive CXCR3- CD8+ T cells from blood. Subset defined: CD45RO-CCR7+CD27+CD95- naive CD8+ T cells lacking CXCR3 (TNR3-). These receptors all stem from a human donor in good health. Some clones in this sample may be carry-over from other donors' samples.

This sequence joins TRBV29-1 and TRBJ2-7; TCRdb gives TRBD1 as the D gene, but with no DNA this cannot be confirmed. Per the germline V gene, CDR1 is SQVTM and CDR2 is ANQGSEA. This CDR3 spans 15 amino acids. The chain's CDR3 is CSVEDPSGAAYEQYF.

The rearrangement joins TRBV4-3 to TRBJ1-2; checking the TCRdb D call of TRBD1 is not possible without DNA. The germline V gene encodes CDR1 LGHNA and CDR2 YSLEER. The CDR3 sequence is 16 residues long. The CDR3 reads CASSHNGQGKVEGYTF.

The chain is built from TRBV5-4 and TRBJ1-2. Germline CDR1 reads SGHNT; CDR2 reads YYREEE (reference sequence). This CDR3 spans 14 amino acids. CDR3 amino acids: CASSQRTVNYGYTF.

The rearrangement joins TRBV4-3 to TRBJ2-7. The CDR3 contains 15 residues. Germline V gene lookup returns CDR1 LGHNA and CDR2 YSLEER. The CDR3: CASSQDAGSSYEQYF.

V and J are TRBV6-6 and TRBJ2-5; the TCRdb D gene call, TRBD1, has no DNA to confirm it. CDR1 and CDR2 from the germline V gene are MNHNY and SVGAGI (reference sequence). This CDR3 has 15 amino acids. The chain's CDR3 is CASSYVRTNQETQYF.

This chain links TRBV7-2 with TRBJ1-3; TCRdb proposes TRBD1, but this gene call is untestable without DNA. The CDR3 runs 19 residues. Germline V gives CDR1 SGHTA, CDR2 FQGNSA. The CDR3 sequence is CASAAPQLAGVNSGNTIYF.

CDR3 sequence: CASSFAQEGLYGYTF. The V gene is TRBV27, the J gene TRBJ1-2. The CDR3 consists of 15 residues. Germline V gene lookup returns CDR1 MNHEY and CDR2 SMNVEV (reference sequence).

The CDR3 sequence is CASSLGDRGFTYEQYF. The J gene is TRBJ2-7, the V gene TRBV5-1; no DNA is available, so the TRBD1 call from TCRdb remains unchecked. Germline lookup yields CDR1 SGHRS and CDR2 YFSETQ. This CDR3 is built from 16 residues.

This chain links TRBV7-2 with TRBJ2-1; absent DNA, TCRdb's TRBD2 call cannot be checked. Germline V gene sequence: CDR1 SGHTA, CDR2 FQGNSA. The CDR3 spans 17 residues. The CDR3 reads CASSLGSGRILSDEQFF.

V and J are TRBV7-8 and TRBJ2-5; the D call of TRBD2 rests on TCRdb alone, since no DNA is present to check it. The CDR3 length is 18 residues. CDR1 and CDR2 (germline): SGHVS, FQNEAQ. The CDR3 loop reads CASSLVVVGAGGHETQYF. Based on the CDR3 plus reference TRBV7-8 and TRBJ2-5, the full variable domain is GAGVSQSPRYKVAKRGQDVALRCDPISGHVSLFWYQQALGQGPEFLTYFQNEAQLDKSGLPSDRFFAERPEGSVSTLKIQRTQQEDSAVYLCASSLVVVGAGGHETQYFGPGTRLLVL.

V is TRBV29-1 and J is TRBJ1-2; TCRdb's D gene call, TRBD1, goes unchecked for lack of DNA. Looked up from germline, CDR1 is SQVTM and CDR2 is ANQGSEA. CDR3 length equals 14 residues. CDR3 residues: CSVEAWTGNYGYTF.

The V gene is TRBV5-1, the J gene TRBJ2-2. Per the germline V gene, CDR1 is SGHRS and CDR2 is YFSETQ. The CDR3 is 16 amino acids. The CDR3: CASSLDRYANTGELFF.

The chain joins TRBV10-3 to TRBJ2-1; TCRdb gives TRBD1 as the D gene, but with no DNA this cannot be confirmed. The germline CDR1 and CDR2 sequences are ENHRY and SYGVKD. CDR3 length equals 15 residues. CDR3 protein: CAISAGQGAIDEQFF.

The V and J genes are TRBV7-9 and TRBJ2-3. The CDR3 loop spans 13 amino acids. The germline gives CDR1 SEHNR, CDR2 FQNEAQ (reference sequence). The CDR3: CASSLGGTDTQYF.

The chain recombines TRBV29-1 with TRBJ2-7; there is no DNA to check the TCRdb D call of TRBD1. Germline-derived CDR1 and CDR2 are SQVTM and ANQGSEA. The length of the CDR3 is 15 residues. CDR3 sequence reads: CSVEDTQGQYYEQYF.

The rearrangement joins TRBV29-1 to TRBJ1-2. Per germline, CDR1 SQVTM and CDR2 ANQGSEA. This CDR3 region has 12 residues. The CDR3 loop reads CSVGGENYGYTF.

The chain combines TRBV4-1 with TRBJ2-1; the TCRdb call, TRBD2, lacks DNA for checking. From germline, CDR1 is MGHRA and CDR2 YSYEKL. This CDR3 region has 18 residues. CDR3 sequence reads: CASSQDGVSVSSYNEQFF.

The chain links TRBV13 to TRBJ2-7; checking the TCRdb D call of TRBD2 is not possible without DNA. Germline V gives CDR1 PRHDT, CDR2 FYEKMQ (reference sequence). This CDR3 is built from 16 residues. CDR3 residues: CASSTRLAGGSYEQYF.

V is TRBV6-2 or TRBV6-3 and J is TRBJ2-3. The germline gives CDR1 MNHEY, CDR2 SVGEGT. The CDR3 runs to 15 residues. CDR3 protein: CASSYFVEDTDTQYF.

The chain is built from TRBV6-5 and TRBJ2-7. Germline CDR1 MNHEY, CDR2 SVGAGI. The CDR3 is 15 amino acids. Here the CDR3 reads CASSYIEGSSYEQYF.

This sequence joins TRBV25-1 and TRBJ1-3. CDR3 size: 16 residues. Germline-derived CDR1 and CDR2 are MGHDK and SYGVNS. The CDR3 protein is CASSEYLFYSGNTIYF.

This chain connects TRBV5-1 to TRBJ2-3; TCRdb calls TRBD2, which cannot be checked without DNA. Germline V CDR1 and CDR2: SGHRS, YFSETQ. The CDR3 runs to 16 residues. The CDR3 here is CASSYPSGDSTDTQYF.

The CDR3: CASSPPSKGDTQYF. The chain couples TRBV13 to TRBJ2-3; the D call of TRBD1 rests on TCRdb alone, since no DNA is present to check it. Germline V CDR1 and CDR2: PRHDT, FYEKMQ (reference sequence). The CDR3 runs to 14 residues.

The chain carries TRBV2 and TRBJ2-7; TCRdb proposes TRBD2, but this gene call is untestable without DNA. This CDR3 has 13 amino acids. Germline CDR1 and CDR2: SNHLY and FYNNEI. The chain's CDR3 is CASSEWESYEQYF. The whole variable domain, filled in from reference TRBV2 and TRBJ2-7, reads EPEVTQTPSHQVTQMGQEVILRCVPISNHLYFYWYRQILGQKVEFLVSFYNNEISEKSEIFDDQFSVERPDGSNFTLKIRSTKLEDSAMYFCASSEWESYEQYFGPGTRLTVT.

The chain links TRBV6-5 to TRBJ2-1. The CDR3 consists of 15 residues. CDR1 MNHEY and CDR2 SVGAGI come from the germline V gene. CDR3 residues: CASSGLGTYANEQFF.